The T cell receptor (beta chain) under discussion was sequenced for a study of CXCR3-negative and CXCR3-positive naive CD8 T cells. Regarding the study as a whole: Cryopreservation partially lowered CXCR3 expression, so most assays used fresh PBMCs. TRB CDR3 hydrophobicity was greater in CXCR3-positive naive cells than in CXCR3-negative naive cells. Similar TRBV-TRBJ usage was seen in naive cells (both CXCR3-negative and CXCR3-positive), but memory cells differed.

Each CD8+ T cell subset was flow-sorted in triplicate. Every sort contained 250,000 to 300,000 cells. CD45RO-CCR7+CD27+CD95- marked naive CD8+ T cells. Comments on this clonotype: Its target is not known.

Libraries were UMI-labeled 5' RACE TRB cDNA. TCRdb derives one entry per CDR3 protein from the 5' RACE reads, leaving out DNA. The listing contains 120,000 or so distinct CDR3 sequences. Germline V gene lookup returns CDR1 SGHNT and CDR2 YENEEA. The CDR3 has 16 residues. The chain is built from TRBV11-3 and TRBJ1-1; TCRdb picks TRBD1, but there is no DNA to check that call. This sequence originates from a human donor in good health. Some clones in this sample may be carry-over from other donors' samples. The sample comprised naive CXCR3+ CD8+ T cells from blood. Subset meaning: CD45RO-CCR7+CD27+CD95- naive CD8+ T cells expressing CXCR3 (TNR3+). The CDR3 here is CASSPRSAGSNTEAFF.